The clone carrying this T cell receptor (beta chain) was detected only a few times. Losses at the gene ends were 4 bases for V and 4 bases for J; bases not matched to a gene: 12. Per germline, CDR1 SGHRS and CDR2 YFSETQ. This CDR3 region has 17 residues. TCRdb's copy holds only in-frame clones and misses some; the assay was immunoSEQ multiplex PCR. The table lists more than 35,000 clones, 88% of them singletons. The source of the sample is a study of PD-1 blockade in classical Hodgkin lymphoma. All patients experienced relapse after autologous stem cell transplantation, and brentuximab vedotin exposure was variable. The patients, who had relapsed/refractory classical Hodgkin lymphoma, achieved best responses of complete response, partial response or progressive disease.

The genes are TRBV5-1 and TRBJ2-1; 9 bases agree with TRBD2. This sequence was found in a human donor with classical Hodgkin lymphoma. The input for sequencing was peripheral blood mononuclear cells (PBMCs), taken before the second cycle of nivolumab. CDR3 in amino acids: CASSPQTGTSSYNEQFF. The CDR3 region has the DNA TGCGCCAGCAGCCCGCAAACCGGGACTAGCAGTTACAATGAGCAGTTCTTC.